This is a list of T cell receptor beta chains from one sample in a study of blood T cell repertoires in COVID-19. Here immunoSEQ multiplex PCR was the method, and the copy in TCRdb shows in-frame clones only, minus some. This table holds 250,000 to 300,000 clones, almost 90% found once. The sequencing input was peripheral blood. Receptors originate from a woman younger than 45 with COVID-19, enrolled during active disease. The CDR3 runs from the conserved cysteine through the conserved F or W. Fields, in order: J gene, V gene, D gene, clone size, CDR3 DNA, CDR3 protein. A D gene is named only where the DNA matches it firmly. Clone size, where shown, is once, few, many, or a class for clones that have expanded.

J: TRBJ2-7; V: TRBV7-2; D: TRBD2; size: NA; DNA: TGTGCCAGCAGCTTCGGCCCCGGGCTAGCGGGAACTCCGGAGCAGTACTTC; CDR3: CASSFGPGLAGTPEQYF
J: TRBJ2-5; V: TRBV4-2; D: TRBD1; size: NA; DNA: TGTGCCAGCAGCTCCTACCCAGACAGGGAGAGGGGAGAGACCCAGTACTTC; CDR3: CASSSYPDRERGETQYF
J: TRBJ1-2; V: TRBV6-2/TRBV6-3; D: TRBD1; size: NA; DNA: TGTGCCAGCAGCTTGGACAGGGCTCTTGGCTACACCTTC; CDR3: CASSLDRALGYTF
J: TRBJ2-2; V: TRBV6-1; D: NA; size: NA; DNA: TGTGCCAGCAGTGAGTTGCAGGGAGGCGGGGAGCTGTTTTTT; CDR3: CASSELQGGGELFF
J: TRBJ2-1; V: TRBV28; D: TRBD1; size: few; DNA: TGTGCCAGCATCCCAGGGACAGACGTCTACAATGAGCAGTTCTTC; CDR3: CASIPGTDVYNEQFF
J: TRBJ2-2; V: TRBV3-1/TRBV3-2; D: TRBD2; size: NA; DNA: TGTGCCAGCAGCCAAGCGACTAGCGGGGGCACCGGGGAGCTGTTTTTT; CDR3: CASSQATSGGTGELFF
J: TRBJ1-1; V: TRBV5-4; D: TRBD1; size: NA; DNA: TGTGCCAGCAGTCAAGGACAGGGGGAATGGGCTTTCTTT; CDR3: CASSQGQGEWAFF
J: TRBJ2-4; V: TRBV27; D: TRBD2; size: NA; DNA: TGTGCCAGCAGTCAGACCACCGGGACTAGTGTGCACATTCAGTACTTC; CDR3: CASSQTTGTSVHIQYF
J: TRBJ2-3; V: TRBV7-2; D: TRBD2; size: NA; DNA: TGTGCCAGCAGCTTAGGTACCAGCGGGAATACGCAGTATTTT; CDR3: CASSLGTSGNTQYF
J: TRBJ2-7; V: TRBV7-8; D: TRBD2; size: few; DNA: TGTGCCAGCAGCTTAGCGTTAGGACTAGCGGGAAGTTACGAGCAGTACTTC; CDR3: CASSLALGLAGSYEQYF
J: TRBJ2-4; V: TRBV7-9; D: TRBD1; size: NA; DNA: TGTGCCAGCAGCGGGGCAGGGGGCGCGGACATTCAGTACTTC; CDR3: CASSGAGGADIQYF
J: TRBJ1-2; V: TRBV6-5; D: NA; size: once; DNA: TGTGCCAGCAGCCTAGACGGGGTTTATGGCTACACCTTC; CDR3: CASSLDGVYGYTF
J: TRBJ1-5; V: TRBV5-6; D: NA; size: NA; DNA: TGTGCCAGCAGCACCGAGGGTGATTGGCAGCCCCAGCATTTT; CDR3: CASSTEGDWQPQHF
J: TRBJ1-6; V: TRBV28; D: NA; size: NA; DNA: TGTGCCAGCAGTCTTCTCGTCTCACCCCTCCACTTT; CDR3: CASSLLVSPLHF
J: TRBJ1-1; V: TRBV15; D: NA; size: NA; DNA: TGTGCCACCAGCAGGGGGGCCAGGGGAACTGAAGCTTTCTTT; CDR3: CATSRGARGTEAFF
J: TRBJ2-5; V: TRBV5-1; D: TRBD1; size: NA; DNA: TGCGCCAGCAGCTTGCGGGACAGCCAAGAGACCCAGTACTTC; CDR3: CASSLRDSQETQYF
J: TRBJ2-7; V: TRBV4-3; D: NA; size: few; DNA: TGCGCCAGCAGCCAAGGGCCGCGGGCTGACTACGAGCAGTACTTC; CDR3: CASSQGPRADYEQYF
J: TRBJ2-7; V: TRBV9; D: TRBD2; size: NA; DNA: TGTGCCAGCAGTAAAGATGCTAGCGGGAGTTACGAGCAGTACTTC; CDR3: CASSKDASGSYEQYF
J: TRBJ1-5; V: TRBV11-2; D: TRBD1; size: NA; DNA: TGTGCCAGCTCAGGGGGGACAGGGGGCAGCCAGCCCCAGCATTTT; CDR3: CASSGGTGGSQPQHF
J: TRBJ2-7; V: TRBV5-5; D: NA; size: once; DNA: TGTGCCAGCAGCGCTTGGGGACACTCTTCCTACGAGCAGTACTTC; CDR3: CASSAWGHSSYEQYF
J: TRBJ1-1; V: TRBV30; D: NA; size: NA; DNA: TGTGCCTGGAGCCGGGACACGAACACTGAAGCTTTCTTT; CDR3: CAWSRDTNTEAFF
J: TRBJ2-1; V: TRBV15; D: NA; size: NA; DNA: TGTGCCACCAGCAGAGGCGGGGCGATAGCGTCCAAGGGGCAGTTCTTC; CDR3: CATSRGGAIASKGQFF
J: TRBJ2-3; V: TRBV6-6; D: NA; size: NA; DNA: TGTGCCAGCAGTTACAAAATATCCACAGATACGCAGTATTTT; CDR3: CASSYKISTDTQYF
J: TRBJ1-5; V: TRBV15; D: NA; size: NA; DNA: TGTGCCACCAGTCTTCCAGGGGCAAAGGGTGGGTTTAGCAATCAGCCCCAGCATTTT; CDR3: CATSLPGAKGGFSNQPQHF
J: TRBJ2-1; V: TRBV5-4; D: NA; size: NA; DNA: TGTGCCAGCAGCTTGTCCAGATCTGGCGGTGAGCAGTTCTTC; CDR3: CASSLSRSGGEQFF
J: TRBJ2-1; V: TRBV28; D: NA; size: NA; DNA: TGTGCCAGCAGCAGGTCTAGCGCATACAATGAGCAGTTCTTC; CDR3: CASSRSSAYNEQFF
J: TRBJ2-7; V: TRBV9; D: TRBD2; size: NA; DNA: TGTGCCAGCAGCCCTATAGCGGGAGACTACGAGCAGTACTTC; CDR3: CASSPIAGDYEQYF